This T cell receptor beta chain was found in a study of T cell responses to AZD1222 COVID-19 vaccine. Germline CDR1 reads MDHEN; CDR2 reads SYDVKM. V gave up 5 bases and J gave up 3 bases, with 17 bases separating them. This CDR3 spans 15 amino acids. Repertoires were generated with immunoSEQ multiplex PCR, while TCRdb's copy carries only in-frame clones and drops some. The sample has over 130,000 clones, around 90% seen once. The receptor comes from an adult in good health. The material was peripheral blood, obtained on day 0 of AZD1222 vaccination. The rearrangement joins TRBV28 to TRBJ2-7; tentative D call: TRBD2 (6 bases). CDR3 amino acids: CASSPFGTVIYEQYF. The CDR3 DNA follows: TGTGCCAGCAGTCCCTTCGGGACTGTGATCTACGAGCAGTACTTC.